Listed below are T cell receptor beta chains from one sample, sequenced in a study of regulatory T cells in long-lasting Graves disease. TCRdb recomputed calls from the multiplex PCR reads with MiXCR, one row per CDR3 protein. Of 350,000 to 400,000 distinct CDR3 sequences listed, 15% to 20% are singletons. These data also featured in a second study, about T cells in Graves' hyperthyroidism and ophthalmopathy.

The specimen was peripheral blood mononuclear cells (PBMCs), collected at new diagnosis, from a patient treated with antithyroid drugs. Receptors were obtained from a woman under 30 with Graves disease. The CDR3 runs from the conserved cysteine through the conserved F or W. The D gene is left open where the match is weak. The size entry is marked missing in some rows and otherwise reads once, few, many or a size class.

TRBV28,12,TRBJ1-3,NA,many,CASSFPGGVRNF,TGTGCCAGCAGTTTTCCGGGTGGGGTTCGGAATTTT
TRBV5-4,14,TRBJ2-1,NA,many,CASSSRGRVNEQFF,TGTGCCAGCAGCTCGAGGGGGAGGGTGAATGAGCAGTTCTTC
TRBV18,17,TRBJ2-4,TRBD1,many,CASSQSAWDRGEDIQYF,TGTGCCAGCTCACAAAGCGCGTGGGACAGGGGTGAGGACATTCAGTACTTC
TRBV5-6,13,TRBJ2-7,TRBD1,many,CASSFTGVYEQYF,TGTGCCAGCAGCTTTACAGGGGTCTACGAGCAGTACTTC
TRBV20-1,14,TRBJ2-7,NA,NA,CSARTAGGPYEQYF,TGCAGTGCTAGAACCGCCGGAGGGCCCTACGAGCAGTACTTC
TRBV10-2,14,TRBJ1-1,NA,NA,CASSEIDKGLDAFF,TGCGCCAGCAGTGAGATCGATAAGGGCCTAGACGCTTTCTTT
TRBV18,19,TRBJ2-2,TRBD2,few,CASSPRSASGASNTGELFF,TGTGCCAGCTCACCACGTAGTGCTAGCGGGGCTTCGAACACCGGGGAGCTGTTTTTT
TRBV7-9,15,TRBJ2-7,TRBD2,few,CASAPLTSGGYEQYF,TGTGCCAGCGCCCCACTGACTAGCGGGGGATACGAGCAGTACTTC
TRBV7-9,16,TRBJ2-1,TRBD2,many,CASSSPGLAGYNEQFF,TGTGCCAGCAGCTCTCCGGGACTAGCGGGGTACAATGAGCAGTTCTTC
TRBV4-1,13,TRBJ2-7,NA,NA,CASSRRLYYEQYF,TGCGCCAGCAGCCGCAGGCTTTACTACGAGCAGTACTTC
TRBV6-2/TRBV6-3,14,TRBJ1-3,NA,NA,CASDNRVWGNTIYF,TGTGCCAGCGATAACAGGGTATGGGGAAACACCATATATTTT
TRBV11-2,15,TRBJ2-7,TRBD2,many,CASSLGGGRAAEQYF,TGTGCCAGCAGCTTAGGAGGCGGGAGGGCCGCCGAGCAGTACTTC
TRBV20-1,12,TRBJ1-1,NA,many,CSARGQRVAAFF,TGCAGTGCTAGAGGGCAGCGGGTCGCAGCTTTCTTT
TRBV3-1,16,TRBJ2-4,NA,many,CASSQDPRGAKNIQYF,TGTGCCAGCAGCCAAGATCCTAGAGGGGCCAAAAACATTCAGTACTTC
TRBV2,13,TRBJ1-2,TRBD1,many,CASSARGLDGYTF,TGTGCCAGCAGTGCCAGGGGGCTTGATGGCTACACCTTC
TRBV20-1,17,TRBJ2-3,TRBD2,NA,CSAVGLAGGPHTDTQYF,TGCAGTGCTGTAGGACTAGCGGGAGGGCCCCACACAGATACGCAGTATTTT
TRBV28,21,TRBJ2-6,TRBD1,NA,CASSFPDRAIPGYSGANVPTF,TGTGCCAGCAGTTTTCCGGACAGGGCAATACCTGGGTACTCTGGGGCCAACGTCCCGACTTTC
TRBV29-1,14,TRBJ1-2,TRBD1,few,CSVSPGQGSYGYTF,TGCAGCGTTTCACCGGGACAGGGCTCCTATGGCTACACCTTC
TRBV11-2,15,TRBJ2-7,NA,many,CASSLGGLSSYEQYF,TGTGCCAGCAGCTTAGGTGGGCTGAGCTCCTACGAGCAGTACTTC
TRBV3-1,17,TRBJ1-5,NA,few,CASSQAVMGRGSEPQHF,TGTGCCAGCAGCCAGGCAGTTATGGGAAGGGGGTCGGAGCCCCAGCATTTT
TRBV7-2,14,TRBJ2-4,NA,many,CASSRFLAKNIQYF,TGTGCCAGCAGCCGATTCCTAGCCAAAAACATTCAGTACTTC
TRBV29-1,14,TRBJ2-1,NA,few,CSGAGEVVYNEQFF,TGCAGCGGCGCCGGGGAGGTGGTTTACAATGAGCAGTTCTTC
TRBV3-1,14,TRBJ2-7,TRBD2,many,CASSLSSGGDEQYF,TGTGCCAGCAGCCTATCTAGCGGGGGGGACGAGCAGTACTTC
TRBV27,14,TRBJ2-7,NA,few,CASSLSALRYEQYF,TGTGCCAGCAGTTTATCAGCTCTTCGCTACGAGCAGTACTTC
TRBV19,12,TRBJ1-1,NA,few,CASSTGLAEAFF,TGTGCCAGTAGTACAGGACTCGCTGAAGCTTTCTTT
TRBV3-1,17,TRBJ2-1,TRBD2,many,CASSHGTSGPAYNEQFF,TGTGCCAGCAGCCATGGGACTAGCGGGCCGGCTTACAATGAGCAGTTCTTC
TRBV5-1,16,TRBJ2-1,TRBD2,many,CASSPRTSGIYNEQFF,TGCGCCAGCAGCCCACGGACTAGCGGGATTTACAATGAGCAGTTCTTC
TRBV12-3/TRBV12-4,14,TRBJ1-5,NA,NA,CASSSFASNQPQHF,TGTGCCAGCAGTTCTTTCGCTAGCAATCAGCCCCAGCATTTT
TRBV5-1,15,TRBJ1-2,NA,NA,CTSSPGGVLGYGYTF,TGCACCAGCAGCCCCGGAGGGGTTCTCGGCTATGGCTACACCTTC
TRBV5-1,16,TRBJ1-4,NA,NA,CASSMGWDTSNEKLFF,TGCGCCAGCAGCATGGGGTGGGACACCTCCAATGAAAAACTGTTTTTT
TRBV7-6,15,TRBJ1-3,NA,NA,CASSLPGSSGNTIYF,TGTGCCAGCAGCTTACCAGGGTCCTCTGGAAACACCATATATTTT
TRBV20-1,12,TRBJ1-2,NA,NA,CSAPRGDYGYTF,TGCAGTGCTCCGCGGGGTGACTATGGCTACACCTTC
TRBV30,11,TRBJ1-2,NA,many,CAWSGIYGYTF,TGTGCCTGGAGTGGGATTTATGGCTACACCTTC
TRBV5-1,16,TRBJ2-2,NA,many,CASSRQGHTNTGELFF,TGCGCCAGCAGCCGCCAAGGCCACACGAACACCGGGGAGCTGTTTTTT
TRBV7-2,13,TRBJ2-5,TRBD2,many,CASSLGLAGTQYF,TGTGCCAGCAGCTTAGGCCTAGCGGGGACCCAGTACTTC
TRBV7-9,15,TRBJ1-1,TRBD1,NA,CASSWGTGGNTEAFF,TGTGCCAGCAGCTGGGGGACAGGGGGAAACACTGAAGCTTTCTTT
TRBV29-1,14,TRBJ1-6,NA,few,CSVVRQVYNSPLHF,TGCAGCGTGGTGAGACAGGTCTATAATTCACCCCTCCACTTT
TRBV24-1,19,TRBJ2-3,NA,many,CATSDSGSLRYGVTDTQYF,TGTGCCACCAGTGATTCGGGGTCCCTGCGGTACGGAGTCACAGATACGCAGTATTTT
TRBV28,16,TRBJ2-3,TRBD2,many,CASSLVLAGGPDTQYF,TGTGCCAGCAGTTTGGTGCTAGCGGGAGGGCCAGATACGCAGTATTTT
TRBV6-1,15,TRBJ2-2,TRBD1,many,CASSQTGTNTGELFF,TGTGCCAGCAGCCAGACAGGGACAAACACCGGGGAGCTGTTTTTT
TRBV20-1,12,TRBJ1-1,NA,many,CSAETGPNEAFF,TGCAGTGCTGAGACAGGACCGAATGAAGCTTTCTTT
TRBV7-8,15,TRBJ2-2,NA,many,CASSSHSSGPGELFF,TGTGCCAGCAGCTCCCACAGCTCAGGGCCCGGGGAGCTGTTTTTT
TRBV11-2,16,TRBJ2-1,TRBD2,many,CASSLAGSGGGNEQFF,TGTGCCAGCAGCTTAGCTGGTAGCGGGGGCGGCAATGAGCAGTTCTTC
TRBV9,15,TRBJ1-6,NA,few,CASSVVGGYNSPLHF,TGTGCCAGCAGCGTAGTGGGAGGCTATAATTCACCCCTCCACTTT
TRBV24-1,13,TRBJ2-3,NA,many,CATSDRKTDTQYF,TGTGCCACCAGTGATCGGAAAACAGATACGCAGTATTTT
TRBV5-1,16,TRBJ1-5,NA,NA,CASSLEGEVPNQPQHF,TGCGCCAGCAGCTTGGAGGGGGAGGTCCCCAATCAGCCCCAGCATTTT
TRBV7-9,17,TRBJ2-3,TRBD2,many,CASSLGRTSGGTDTQYF,TGTGCCAGCAGCTTAGGAAGGACTAGCGGGGGCACAGATACGCAGTATTTT
TRBV5-6,13,TRBJ2-5,TRBD2,many,CASGGDPQETQYF,TGTGCCAGCGGGGGGGACCCCCAAGAGACCCAGTACTTC
TRBV5-1,13,TRBJ2-5,NA,many,CASLNQLGDTQYF,TGTGCCAGCTTAAACCAACTAGGCGATACCCAGTACTTC
TRBV4-1,14,TRBJ1-2,NA,few,CASSQEFRAGGYTF,TGCGCCAGCAGCCAAGAGTTCAGGGCCGGTGGCTACACCTTC
TRBV28,14,TRBJ2-7,TRBD1,many,CASVALWTGNKQYF,TGTGCCAGCGTTGCCCTCTGGACAGGGAACAAGCAGTACTTC
TRBV20-1,17,TRBJ1-3,NA,NA,CSASFLYPGEIGNTIYF,TGCAGTGCTAGTTTCCTCTATCCGGGGGAGATAGGAAACACCATATATTTT
TRBV28,14,TRBJ2-2,NA,NA,CASIMLVGTGELFF,TGTGCCAGCATCATGCTGGTAGGGACCGGGGAGCTGTTTTTT
TRBV10-3,13,TRBJ1-5,NA,NA,CATRGLDNQPQHF,TGTGCCACCCGAGGGCTTGACAATCAGCCCCAGCATTTT
TRBV6-1,13,TRBJ1-1,TRBD1,many,CASGRTGNTEAFF,TGTGCCAGCGGCCGGACAGGCAACACTGAAGCTTTCTTT
TRBV2,14,TRBJ1-1,NA,many,CASSHNRDGTEAFF,TGTGCCAGCAGCCACAACAGGGATGGCACTGAAGCTTTCTTT
TRBV19,17,TRBJ2-1,NA,NA,CASSITKRQATYNEQFF,TGTGCCAGTAGTATAACTAAAAGACAGGCCACCTACAATGAGCAGTTCTTC
TRBV5-5,11,TRBJ1-4,NA,NA,CASSLQQNLFF,TGTGCCAGCAGCCTCCAGCAAAACCTGTTTTTT
TRBV27,15,TRBJ2-1,TRBD2,NA,CASSLASGRGYEQFF,TGTGCCAGCAGTTTGGCTAGCGGGAGGGGCTATGAGCAGTTCTTC